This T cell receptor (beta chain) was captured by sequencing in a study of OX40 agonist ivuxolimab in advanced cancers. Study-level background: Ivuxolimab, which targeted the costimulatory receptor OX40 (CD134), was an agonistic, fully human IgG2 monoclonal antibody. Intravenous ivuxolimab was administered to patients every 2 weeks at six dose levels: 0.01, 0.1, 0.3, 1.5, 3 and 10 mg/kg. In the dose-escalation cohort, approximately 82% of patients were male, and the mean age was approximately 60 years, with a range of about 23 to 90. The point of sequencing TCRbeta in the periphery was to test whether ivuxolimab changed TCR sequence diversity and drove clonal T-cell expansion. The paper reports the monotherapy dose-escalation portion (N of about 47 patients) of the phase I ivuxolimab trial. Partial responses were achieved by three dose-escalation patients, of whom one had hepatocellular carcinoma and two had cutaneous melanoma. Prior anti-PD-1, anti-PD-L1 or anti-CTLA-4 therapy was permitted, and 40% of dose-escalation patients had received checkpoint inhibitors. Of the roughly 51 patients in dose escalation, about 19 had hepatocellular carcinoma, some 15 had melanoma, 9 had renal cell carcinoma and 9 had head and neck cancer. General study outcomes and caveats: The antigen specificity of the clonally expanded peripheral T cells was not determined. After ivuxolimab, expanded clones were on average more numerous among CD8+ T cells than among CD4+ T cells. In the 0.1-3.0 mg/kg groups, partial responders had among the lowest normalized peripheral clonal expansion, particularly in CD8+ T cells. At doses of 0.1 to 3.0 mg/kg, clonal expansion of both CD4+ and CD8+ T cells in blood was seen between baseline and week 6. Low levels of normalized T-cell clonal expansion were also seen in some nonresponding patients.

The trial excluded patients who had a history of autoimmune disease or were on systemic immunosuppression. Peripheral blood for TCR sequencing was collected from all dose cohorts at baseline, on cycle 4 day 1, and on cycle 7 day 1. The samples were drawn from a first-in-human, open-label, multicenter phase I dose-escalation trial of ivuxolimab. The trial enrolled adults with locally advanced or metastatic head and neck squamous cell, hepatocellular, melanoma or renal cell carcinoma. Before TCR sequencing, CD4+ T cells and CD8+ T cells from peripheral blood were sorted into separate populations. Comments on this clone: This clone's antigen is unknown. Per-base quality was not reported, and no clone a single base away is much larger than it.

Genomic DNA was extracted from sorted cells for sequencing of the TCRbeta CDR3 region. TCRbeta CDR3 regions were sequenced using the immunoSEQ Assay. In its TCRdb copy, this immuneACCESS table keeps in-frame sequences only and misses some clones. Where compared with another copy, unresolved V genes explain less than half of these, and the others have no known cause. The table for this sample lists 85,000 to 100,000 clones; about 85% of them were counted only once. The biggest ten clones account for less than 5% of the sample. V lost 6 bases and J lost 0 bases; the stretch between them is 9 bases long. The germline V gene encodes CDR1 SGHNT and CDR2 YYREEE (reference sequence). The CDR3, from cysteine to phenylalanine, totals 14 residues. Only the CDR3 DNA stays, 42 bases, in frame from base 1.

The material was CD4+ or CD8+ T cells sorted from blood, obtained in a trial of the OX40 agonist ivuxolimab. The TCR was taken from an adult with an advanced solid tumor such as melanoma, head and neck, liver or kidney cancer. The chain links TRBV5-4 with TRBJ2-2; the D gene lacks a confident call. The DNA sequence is TGTGCCAGCACGGAAGGAGCGAACACCGGGGAGCTGTTTTTT. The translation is CASTEGANTGELFF.